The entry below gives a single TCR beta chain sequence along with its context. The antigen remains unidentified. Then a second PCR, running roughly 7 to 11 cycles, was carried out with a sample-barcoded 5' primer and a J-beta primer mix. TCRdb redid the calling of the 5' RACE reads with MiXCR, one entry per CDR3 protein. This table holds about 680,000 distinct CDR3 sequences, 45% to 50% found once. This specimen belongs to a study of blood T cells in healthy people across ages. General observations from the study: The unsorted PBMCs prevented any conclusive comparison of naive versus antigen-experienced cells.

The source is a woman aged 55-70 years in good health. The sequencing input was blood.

This CDR3 is CASSPRALNEQFF. CDR3 in DNA: TGTGCCAGCAGCCCCCGGGCCCTGAATGAGCAGTTCTTC. The rearrangement uses TRBV7-8 and TRBJ2-1, with D uncertain. Germline V CDR1 and CDR2: SGHVS, FQNEAQ. This CDR3 contains 13 residues. V was pared by 5 bases and J by 7 bases, with 12 bases between.